Below are 21 T cell receptor beta chains sequenced from a single sample in a study of control samples from healthy donors and cancer patients. Sequencing used immunoSEQ multiplex PCR; TCRdb keeps in-frame clones, though not all of them. This sample has some 150,000 clones; 96% occur once, and the top ten carry around 0.92%. Sequencing used blood. Every receptor here comes from a woman in her 30s in good health.

Note on this clone: Other DNA sequences from this sample encode an identical CDR3 as well. The gene calls are TRBV18 and TRBJ1-4; TRBD1 matches 7 bases. The V gene's germline CDR1 is KGHSH and CDR2 LQKENI. The V gene end was trimmed by 5 bases and the J gene end by 8 bases; junction bases not matched to a gene: 8. This CDR3 has 14 residues. The CDR3 DNA is TGTGCCAGCTCATCCGACAGGGTTGGCGAAAAACTGTTTTTT. Encoded protein: CASSSDRVGEKLFF.

The rearrangement joins TRBV3-1 (or the pseudogene TRBV3-2) to TRBJ1-1; maybe TRBD1 (6 bases). This CDR3 has 14 residues. Germline CDR1 reads LGHDT; CDR2 reads YNNKEL (reference sequence). Deletions cut 4 bases from V and 8 bases from J, with 17 bases between. DNA of the CDR3: TGTGCCAGCAGCCCCCCGGGCCTTACAGGGGAAGCTTTCTTT. Translated: CASSPPGLTGEAFF.

The chain combines TRBV7-9 with TRBJ2-7; 7 bases are a match to TRBD1. Germline CDR1 is SEHNR and CDR2 is FQNEAQ (reference sequence). The CDR3 is made up of 11 amino acids. V trimming: 2 bases; J trimming: 12 bases; junction bases outside the gene matches: 4. The CDR3 DNA sequence: TGTGCCAGCAGCTTAAGGGACAGATGGTACTTC. Translated, it gives CASSLRDRWYF.

J is TRBJ1-1 and V is TRBV6-1; no clear D gene. V was clipped by 2 bases and J by 7 bases, with 5 bases between them. In germline, CDR1 is MNHNS, CDR2 SASEGT. This CDR3 has 11 residues. This CDR3 is CASSERGEAFF. In DNA, the CDR3 is TGTGCCAGCAGTGAACGAGGTGAAGCTTTCTTT.

The chain is built from TRBV6-5 and TRBJ1-1; D is undetermined. V shed 7 bases and J shed 1 base, with 4 bases lying between them. The CDR3 is made up of 11 amino acids. Germline loops: CDR1 MNHEY, CDR2 SVGAGI. CDR3 sequence reads: CASTSNTEAFF. For the CDR3, the DNA is TGTGCCAGCACCTCGAACACTGAAGCTTTCTTT.

V gene TRBV20-1 combines with J gene TRBJ1-2; 9 bases are shared with TRBD1. From germline, CDR1 is DFQATT and CDR2 SNEGSKA (reference sequence). V shed 3 bases, J shed 8 bases, and the junction held 10 bases outside the gene matches. This CDR3 is built from 14 residues. The CDR3, as DNA: TGCAGTGCTAGTCGGGACAGGGCCGAGATAGGCTACACCTTC. Translating it yields CSASRDRAEIGYTF.

The CDR3 sequence is CASSFGHTEAFF. The CDR3 region has the DNA TGTGCCAGCAGTTTCGGTCACACTGAAGCTTTCTTT. The V and J genes are TRBV28 and TRBJ1-1, with unresolved D. This CDR3 comprises 12 residues. The germline CDR1 and CDR2 sequences are MDHEN and SYDVKM. The V gene lost 3 bases and the J gene lost 3 bases, with 5 bases spanning the gap.

The gene calls are TRBV2 and TRBJ2-1; unclear D gene. Germline V gene data show CDR1 as SNHLY and CDR2 as FYNNEI. The CDR3 consists of 16 residues. V was cut by 0 bases and J by 0 bases, with 9 bases left in between. CDR3 DNA sequence: TGTGCCAGCAGTGAAGCAGAGGCACCCTCCTACAATGAGCAGTTCTTC. It specifies CASSEAEAPSYNEQFF.

The chain combines TRBV7-2 with TRBJ1-2; the D is unclear. The V gene's germline CDR1 is SGHTA and CDR2 FQGNSA. The V and J ends lost 1 base and 3 bases respectively, with 12 bases between them. The CDR3 runs 15 residues. CDR3 residues: CASSLVGFPDYGYTF. The CDR3 DNA follows: TGTGCCAGCAGCTTAGTCGGGTTCCCTGACTATGGCTACACCTTC.

This chain uses TRBV7-9 with TRBJ2-3; D might be TRBD1 (5 bases). Germline V gives CDR1 SEHNR, CDR2 FQNEAQ (reference sequence). The CDR3 length is 15 residues. V was pared by 4 bases and J by 5 bases, with 16 bases between. The CDR3 loop reads CASSSWGREEDTQYF. DNA of the CDR3: TGTGCCAGCAGCTCATGGGGCAGGGAAGAAGATACGCAGTATTTT.

The rearrangement links TRBV2 to TRBJ1-4, with D perhaps matching TRBD1 (6 bases). The V end lost 7 bases, the J end lost 15 bases, and 21 bases lay between the germline ends. The CDR3 is made up of 13 amino acids. The germline gives CDR1 SNHLY, CDR2 FYNNEI. The CDR3 loop is CASMGGVGTSLFF. The CDR3 DNA follows: TGTGCCAGCATGGGAGGGGTAGGGACATCCTTGTTTTTT.

This chain uses TRBV7-9 with TRBJ2-5; no clear D. V was pared by 4 bases and J by 4 bases, with 4 bases between. In germline, CDR1 is SEHNR, CDR2 FQNEAQ (reference sequence). The CDR3 totals 11 residues. CDR3 nucleotides: TGTGCCAGCAGCTATTCAGAGACCCAGTACTTC. Protein product: CASSYSETQYF.

The chain carries TRBV11-2 and TRBJ1-3; 10 nucleotides align to TRBD1. With 5 bases clipped from V and 4 bases from J, the junction kept 5 bases outside the gene matches. CDR3 size: 15 residues. Germline lookup yields CDR1 SGHAT and CDR2 FQNNGV. The CDR3, as DNA: TGTGCCAGCAGCCTCGGGACAGGGGTCGGAAACACCATATATTTT. This translates into CASSLGTGVGNTIYF.

Written as DNA, the CDR3 is TGTGCCAGCAGTGAATATAAGGGGGTAAATGAAAAACTGTTTTTT. Its translation is CASSEYKGVNEKLFF. The chain couples TRBV25-1 to TRBJ1-4; D perhaps matches TRBD1 (6 bases). V was cut by 0 bases and J by 5 bases, with 10 bases left in between. Germline CDR1 MGHDK, CDR2 SYGVNS. The CDR3 is 15 residues long.

The chain has TRBV25-1 and TRBJ2-1; D call uncertain. Per the germline V gene, CDR1 is MGHDK and CDR2 is SYGVNS. Trimming removed 6 bases at V and 6 bases at J, with 12 bases between. The CDR3 length is 13 residues. The CDR3 region has the DNA TGTGCCAGCAGCGGCGATACCTCCAATGAGCAGTTCTTC. It specifies CASSGDTSNEQFF.

V gene TRBV6-2 or TRBV6-3 combines with J gene TRBJ2-7; TRBD1 or TRBD2 may be the D gene (7 bases each). V shed 2 bases and J shed 2 bases, with 16 bases lying between them. Germline V lookup: CDR1 MNHEY, CDR2 SVGEGT. This CDR3 comprises 16 residues. The CDR3 is CASSYSARGGPYEQYF. The CDR3 nucleotides are TGTGCCAGCAGTTACAGCGCCAGGGGGGGACCCTACGAGCAGTACTTC.

The chain combines TRBV28 with TRBJ1-1; no definite D call. There are 16 residues in the CDR3. The V end lost 3 bases, the J end lost 2 bases, and 16 bases lay between the germline ends. Germline V gene lookup returns CDR1 MDHEN and CDR2 SYDVKM. The CDR3 region is CASSFLVGRLNTEAFF. The CDR3 DNA is TGTGCCAGCAGTTTCCTGGTCGGGCGGCTAAACACTGAAGCTTTCTTT.

The J gene is TRBJ1-5, the V gene TRBV7-2; D is unresolved. The CDR3 runs 12 residues. Between the trimmed V and J ends, which lost 3 bases and 1 base, there was a span of 1 base. Germline lookup yields CDR1 SGHTA and CDR2 FQGNSA. The CDR3 region is CASSFSNQPQHF. The CDR3 DNA reads TGTGCCAGCAGCTTCAGCAATCAGCCCCAGCATTTT.

The gene calls are TRBV7-8 and TRBJ2-1; D is perhaps TRBD2 (7 bases). Per germline, CDR1 SGHVS and CDR2 FQNEAQ. CDR3 size: 13 residues. Deletions cut 5 bases from V and 4 bases from J, with 9 bases between. CDR3 DNA sequence: TGTGCCAGCAGCCGGGGGGCATACAATGAGCAGTTCTTC. It encodes CASSRGAYNEQFF.

The chain links TRBV5-1 to TRBJ1-1, with TRBD1 matching over 9 bases. The CDR3 length is 19 residues. CDR1 SGHRS and CDR2 YFSETQ come from the germline V gene. The junction had 12 bases not matched to a gene; V was cut back by 0 bases and J by 0 bases. CDR3 bases: TGCGCCAGCAGCTTGGCCGGGACCGGGACAGGGTCCATGAACACTGAAGCTTTCTTT. Its protein is CASSLAGTGTGSMNTEAFF.

The count of this clone is one. In DNA form, the CDR3 reads TGTGCCAGCAGTTTAAGCAGCGGGAGATACAATGAGCAGTTCTTC. Residues: CASSLSSGRYNEQFF. The rearrangement links TRBV27 to TRBJ2-1; TRBD2 matches 8 bases. With V trimmed by 2 bases and J by 4 bases, 4 bases remained unmatched. This CDR3 region has 15 residues. Germline values: CDR1 MNHEY, CDR2 SMNVEV (reference sequence).